Listed below are T cell receptor beta chains from one sample, sequenced in a study of cytomegalovirus exposure and HLA in healthy donors. Using immunoSEQ multiplex PCR, the repertoire was profiled, and TCRdb retains in-frame clones only, with some absent. The table lists approximately 140,000 clones, approximately 77% of them singletons, with 4.5% to 6% in the top ten. Sequenced: PBMCs. The receptors stem from a woman in her forties or fifties in good health and CMV-seronegative. CDR3s include the opening cysteine and the closing phenylalanine or tryptophan. A D gene is named only where the DNA matches it firmly. Clone size is given for some rows only: seen once, a few or many times, or a class if the clone is expanded.

abundance	d_gene	v_gene	j_gene	CDR3aa	CDR3nt
once	-	TRBV5-4	TRBJ1-2	CASAKDSWYMVGYTF	TGTGCCAGCGCAAAGGACAGCTGGTATATGGTGGGCTACACCTTC
-	TRBD1	TRBV5-6	TRBJ1-6	CASSPDRTPNSPLHF	TGTGCCAGCAGCCCGGACAGGACTCCTAATTCACCCCTCCACTTT
-	TRBD1	TRBV19	TRBJ1-1	CASRITGGNTEAFF	TGTGCCAGTAGAATTACAGGGGGGAACACTGAAGCTTTCTTT
-	TRBD2	TRBV5-1	TRBJ2-2	CASSLKFQRGVGTGELFF	TGCGCCAGCAGCTTGAAATTCCAGCGGGGGGTTGGGACCGGGGAGCTGTTTTTT
few	-	TRBV19	TRBJ2-6	CASSDGPTSGANVLTF	TGTGCCAGTAGTGATGGGCCTACCTCTGGGGCCAACGTCCTGACTTTC
few	-	TRBV6-6	TRBJ1-1	CASSIDGGTNTEAFF	TGTGCCAGCAGCATCGACGGGGGAACGAACACTGAAGCTTTCTTT
-	-	TRBV5-6	TRBJ2-7	CASSDLGVGAAGEQYF	TGTGCCAGCAGCGACTTGGGAGTGGGGGCGGCTGGGGAGCAGTACTTC
-	-	TRBV4-2	TRBJ2-6	CASSQVFFSGANVLTF	TGTGCCAGCAGCCAAGTCTTTTTCTCTGGGGCCAACGTCCTGACTTTC
-	TRBD1	TRBV7-2	TRBJ1-2	CASRKQGAHGYTF	TGCGCCAGCAGAAAACAGGGGGCGCATGGCTACACCTTC
-	-	TRBV6-1	TRBJ2-3	CASSEVGGPDTQYF	TGTGCCAGCAGTGAGGTCGGGGGGCCAGATACGCAGTATTTT
-	TRBD2	TRBV29-1	TRBJ2-7	CSVAAGGRFYEQYF	TGCAGCGTGGCAGCGGGGGGGCGGTTTTACGAGCAGTACTTC
-	-	TRBV4-3	TRBJ2-7	CASSTLDGSSYEQYF	TGCGCCAGCAGCACCCTCGACGGGAGCTCCTACGAGCAGTACTTC
few	-	TRBV7-2	TRBJ2-1	CASSLSQGTHEQFF	TGTGCCAGCAGCTTAAGCCAGGGGACCCATGAGCAGTTCTTC
once	-	TRBV29-1	TRBJ2-5	CSVDTYAGNQETQYF	TGCAGCGTTGATACTTATGCGGGAAACCAAGAGACCCAGTACTTC
-	TRBD2	TRBV5-1	TRBJ2-3	CASSLTSGLTDTQYF	TGCGCCAGCAGCTTGACTAGCGGACTCACAGATACGCAGTATTTT
-	-	TRBV19	TRBJ1-3	CASSKTTVRTGNTIYF	TGTGCCAGTAGTAAAACGACAGTAAGGACTGGAAACACCATATATTTT
-	-	TRBV5-1	TRBJ1-2	CASSLSGGSANGYTF	TGCGCCAGCAGCTTGTCGGGGGGGAGTGCTAATGGCTACACCTTC
-	-	TRBV7-7	TRBJ2-3	CASSPIRRSQRADTQYF	TGTGCTAGCAGCCCGATTAGGAGAAGTCAACGGGCAGATACGCAGTATTTT
-	TRBD1	TRBV28	TRBJ2-3	CASSFSSRGHTQYF	TGTGCCAGCAGTTTCAGCAGCAGGGGGCATACGCAGTATTTT
-	-	TRBV7-9	TRBJ1-6	CASREGGGSDNSPLHF	TGTGCCAGCAGGGAAGGTGGGGGGAGTGATAATTCACCCCTCCACTTT